The rows below give T cell receptor beta chains drawn from one sample of a study of T cell changes during pregnancy in multiple sclerosis. Libraries were prepared by immunoSEQ multiplex PCR; TCRdb keeps only in-frame clonotypes and omits some of them. The top ten clones hold 2.5% to 3.5% of a sample with about 73,000 clones, 85% to 95% of them seen once. The specimen was peripheral blood, collected in the third trimester of pregnancy. The receptor set was obtained from a female donor in good health, enrolled as a control in a pregnancy study. Both conserved end residues are part of each CDR3.

>TRBV28|TRBJ1-5
CASRFRMVQHF
>TRBV5-4|TRBJ1-2
CASQRFEGHYGYTF
>TRBV15|TRBJ1-5
CATSRDTGASGQPQHF
>TRBV28|TRBJ1-3
CASSGHLSGNTIYF
>TRBV18|TRBJ2-2
CASSPGQGTGELFF
>TRBV23-1|TRBJ2-5
CASRGPETQYF
>TRBV10-2|TRBJ1-1
CASVPGQMNTEAFF
>TRBV5-5|TRBJ2-7
CASSLVRPVVFEQYF
>TRBV5-1|TRBJ1-3
CASSLARGAGNTIYF
>TRBV12-5|TRBJ2-7
CASAIDSGGYEQYF
>TRBV19|TRBJ1-3
CASSTQTGSGNTIYF
>TRBV19|TRBJ1-1
CASSAGQGNTEAFF
>TRBV7-8|TRBJ1-6
CASSLAYGTVNSPLHF
>TRBV6-4|TRBJ2-2
CASSETGTGELFF
>TRBV9|TRBJ2-1
CASSVSTSERDEQFF
>TRBV19|TRBJ1-6
CASSMAGVGNSPLHF
>TRBV19|TRBJ1-1
CASSYSGQVNTEAFF
>TRBV29-1|TRBJ2-3
CSVEDRNRDRVSDTQYF
>TRBV29-1|TRBJ1-1
CSGGQGTDTEAFF
>TRBV7-8|TRBJ2-3
CASSLQRSTDTQYF
>TRBV28|TRBJ1-4
CASSLTGAFNEKLFF
>TRBV21-1|TRBJ1-2
CASSKNETGSRNYGYTF
>TRBV29-1|TRBJ1-1
CSVWGGTTEAFF
>TRBV21-1|TRBJ2-3
CASSGTSGSSSTDTQYF
>TRBV6-6|TRBJ1-5
CATASDRDRREPQHF
>TRBV2|TRBJ1-2
CATALGDRGGYTF
>TRBV11-2|TRBJ1-2
CASSLLPDIYGYTF
>TRBV30|TRBJ2-7
CAWSTDRASYEQYF
>TRBV5-6|TRBJ1-1
CASSYRGEAFF
>TRBV29-1|TRBJ2-5
CSVAPDIQETQYF
>TRBV27|TRBJ1-2
CASSPTGNYGYTF
>TRBV9|TRBJ2-3
CASSHGRGTQYF
>TRBV5-1|TRBJ2-7
CASSQSTGVLSYEQYF
>TRBV7-9|TRBJ2-7
CATSAPTGGFSYEQYF
>TRBV27|TRBJ2-1
CASSFLAGNNEQFF
>TRBV18|TRBJ1-5
CASSPGQGGTNQPQHF
>TRBV15|TRBJ2-3
CATSRGTGVTDTQYF
>TRBV10-3|TRBJ2-3
CAISEKRADTDTQYF
>TRBV30|TRBJ1-2
CALAGGGYTF
>TRBV4-1|TRBJ2-5
CASSQALGLQETQYF
>TRBV25-1|TRBJ1-1
CASSQTGGGNTEAFF
>TRBV9|TRBJ1-1
CASSPEFNLGTEAFF
>TRBV28|TRBJ2-7
CASSLGSPYEQYF
>TRBV5-1|TRBJ1-4
CASSLGGEKLFF
>TRBV19|TRBJ2-1
CASSRERSYNEQFF
>TRBV7-9|TRBJ2-1
CASTPGRYGNEQFF
>TRBV7-6|TRBJ1-1
CASSLGGMGGTEAFF